Below, 26 T cell receptor beta chains from the same sample are listed, as sequenced in a study of cytomegalovirus exposure and HLA in healthy donors. PCR was performed using 60 Vbeta and 13 Jbeta primers. Here immunoSEQ multiplex PCR was the method, and the copy in TCRdb shows in-frame clones only, minus some. The sample consists of approximately 160,000 clones, 77% of them appearing once. Sequencing was carried out using PBMCs. These receptors were taken from a woman in her twenties or thirties in good health and CMV-seronegative.

This clone was detected only once. The gene calls are TRBV2 and TRBJ1-2; D not certain. The V end was cut by 5 bases, the J end by 2 bases, with 6 bases between. The CDR3 consists of 12 residues. CDR1 and CDR2 (germline): SNHLY, FYNNEI. CDR3 in amino acids: CASSLGNYGYTF. CDR3 nucleotide sequence: TGTGCCAGCAGTTTGGGCAACTATGGCTACACCTTC.

This clone has only a few counts. V gene TRBV5-4 combines with J gene TRBJ2-2; 10 bases fit TRBD2. The CDR3 loop spans 16 amino acids. Germline trimming cut 1 base from V and 7 bases from J; bases unmatched to any gene: 7. Germline V gene data show CDR1 as SGHNT and CDR2 as YYREEE (reference sequence). The CDR3 region is CASSLPGLASHGELFF. The CDR3 region has the DNA TGTGCCAGCAGCTTGCCGGGACTAGCGTCGCACGGGGAGCTGTTTTTT.

CDR3 coding DNA: TGTGCCAGCCACGGCCCGGGGGGGCTAGATACGCAGTATTTT. Translating it yields CASHGPGGLDTQYF. The chain couples TRBV2 to TRBJ2-3; TRBD2 matches 8 bases. The junction had 9 bases not matched to a gene; V was cut back by 8 bases and J by 5 bases. Germline V gene data show CDR1 as SNHLY and CDR2 as FYNNEI. The CDR3 runs 14 residues.

The chain uses TRBV7-2 and TRBJ2-5; D is unclear. The CDR3 loop spans 11 amino acids. The V gene's germline CDR1 is SGHTA and CDR2 FQGNSA. The V end lost 5 bases, the J end lost 2 bases, and 3 bases lay between the germline ends. The CDR3 spells CASSIQETQYF. In DNA form, the CDR3 reads TGTGCCAGCAGCATACAAGAGACCCAGTACTTC.

The rearrangement joins TRBV28 to TRBJ2-3, with TRBD1 matching 7 bases. The V and J ends lost 7 bases and 2 bases, in that order; junction bases with no gene match: 9. The CDR3 contains 15 residues. Looked up from germline, CDR1 is MDHEN and CDR2 is SYDVKM. CDR3 loop: CASTAGTDYTDTQYF. The CDR3 DNA follows: TGTGCCAGCACCGCCGGGACAGACTACACAGATACGCAGTATTTT.

The chain joins TRBV19 to TRBJ2-1; 12 bases fit TRBD2. CDR3 length equals 16 residues. CDR1 and CDR2 (germline): LNHDA, SQIVND (reference sequence). Unmatched junction bases numbered 7, after V lost 10 bases and J lost 0 bases. The CDR3 sequence: CATQTSGGFSYNEQFF. The CDR3 region has the DNA TGTGCCACTCAAACTAGCGGGGGGTTCTCCTACAATGAGCAGTTCTTC.

The genes are TRBV29-1 and TRBJ2-5; D perhaps matches TRBD1 (5 bases). Trimming stripped 0 bases from V and 5 bases from J, with 19 bases between. The CDR3 consists of 16 residues. Germline CDR1 is SQVTM and CDR2 is ANQGSEA. As DNA, the CDR3 is TGCAGCGTTGAAGATCGGTCGAGGCAGGGAATTGAGACCCAGTACTTC. Amino acid sequence: CSVEDRSRQGIETQYF.

The chain employs TRBV5-8 and TRBJ2-1; 10 bases agree with TRBD1. Trimming cost V 2 bases and J 15 bases; bases outside gene matches: 11. Germline V lookup: CDR1 SGHTS, CDR2 YDEGEE. The CDR3 runs to 14 residues. CDR3 in amino acids: CASSFVRTGGSWFF. The CDR3 coding sequence is TGTGCCAGCAGCTTCGTGAGGACAGGGGGTTCTTGGTTCTTC.

This clone has just a few counts. This chain uses TRBV5-6 with TRBJ1-2, with TRBD1 identical over 9 bases. CDR1 is SGHDT and CDR2 is YYEEEE in the germline V gene. V lost 4 bases, J lost 4 bases, and 8 bases stayed unmatched. CDR3 size: 15 residues. The CDR3 is CASSPRQGVRYGYTF. The CDR3 DNA reads TGTGCCAGCAGCCCCAGACAGGGGGTTCGCTATGGCTACACCTTC.

The CDR3 DNA reads TGTGCCAGCAGCGCCGACTTGCGAAACACTGAAGCTTTCTTT. Protein: CASSADLRNTEAFF. This chain joins TRBV5-5 and TRBJ1-1, with D unclear. Trimming left V 4 bases short and J 2 bases short, with 12 bases between. CDR1 is SGHKS, CDR2 YYEKEE, per germline (reference sequence). The CDR3 has 14 amino acids. The whole variable domain, remainder taken from reference TRBV5-5 and TRBJ1-1, is DAGVTQSPTHLIKTRGQQVTLRCSPISGHKSVSWYQQVLGQGPQFIFQYYEKEERGRGNFPDRFSARQFPNYSSELNVNALLLGDSALYLCASSADLRNTEAFFGQGTRLTVV.

This clone was seen a handful of times. The CDR3 loop is CASSVDPEQETQYF. The CDR3 nucleotides read TGTGCCAGCAGCGTAGACCCAGAACAAGAGACCCAGTACTTC. V gene TRBV9 combines with J gene TRBJ2-5; D is ambiguous. The V end lost 0 bases, the J end lost 2 bases, and 8 bases lay between the germline ends. The CDR3 sequence is 14 residues long. CDR1 SGDLS and CDR2 YYNGEE come from the germline V gene.

The CDR3 here is CASGTTETEDQPQHF. CDR3 in DNA: TGTGCTAGTGGAACCACCGAGACAGAAGACCAGCCCCAGCATTTT. V is TRBV12-5 and J is TRBJ1-5; a weak D match, TRBD1 (5 bases). Trimming left V 6 bases short and J 7 bases short, with 19 bases between. CDR1 and CDR2 (germline): LGHNT, FRNRAP. This CDR3 contains 15 residues.

The chain couples TRBV6-5 to TRBJ1-1, with D unclear. This CDR3 contains 14 residues. The germline gives CDR1 MNHEY, CDR2 SVGAGI. Trimming shortened V by 0 bases and J by 4 bases, and 9 bases separated the two germline ends. CDR3 DNA: TGTGCCAGCAGTTACTCATGGCCCGCCACTGAAGCTTTCTTT. It yields the protein CASSYSWPATEAFF.

The V gene is TRBV5-1, the J gene TRBJ1-1; D is possibly TRBD1 (5 bases). Germline assignment: CDR1 SGHRS and CDR2 YFSETQ. V gave up 2 bases and J gave up 0 bases, with 11 bases separating them. The CDR3 totals 15 residues. The CDR3 is CASSLSTGVNTEAFF. CDR3 in DNA: TGCGCCAGCAGCTTATCCACAGGAGTGAACACTGAAGCTTTCTTT.

The CDR3 coding sequence is TGCAGCTACTCCCTGACAGGGGGTACCGGGGAGCTGTTTTTT. Amino acid sequence: CSYSLTGGTGELFF. J is TRBJ2-2 and V is TRBV29-1; 9 positions match TRBD1. V gave up 8 bases and J gave up 5 bases; unmatched junction bases: 9. CDR3 length: 14 residues. CDR1 is SQVTM, CDR2 ANQGSEA, per germline.

The chain links TRBV25-1 to TRBJ2-4, with a tentative D call TRBD2 (5 bases). V gave up 3 bases and J gave up 7 bases, with 10 bases separating them. Looked up from germline, CDR1 is MGHDK and CDR2 is SYGVNS. The CDR3 contains 13 residues. In DNA form, the CDR3 reads TGTGCCAGCAGTGACGGGGTTAGGAACATTCAGTACTTC. It codes for CASSDGVRNIQYF.

This chain links TRBV5-5 with TRBJ1-1, with 7 bases aligning to TRBD1. Looked up from germline, CDR1 is SGHKS and CDR2 is YYEKEE (reference sequence). J was trimmed by 5 bases and V by 5 bases; bases with no gene match: 9. The CDR3 length is 14 residues. For the CDR3, the DNA is TGTGCCAGCAGTTTCGGACAGGTCGGGACTGAAGCTTTCTTT. This translates into CASSFGQVGTEAFF.

The genes are TRBV5-8 and TRBJ1-5; possibly TRBD1 for D (6 bases). The germline gives CDR1 SGHTS, CDR2 YDEGEE. There are 15 residues in the CDR3. With 4 bases removed from V and 3 bases from J, the gap between germline ends came to 14 bases. DNA of the CDR3: TGTGCCAGCAGCGGTACAGGGATCCCCAATCAGCCCCAGCATTTT. It encodes CASSGTGIPNQPQHF.

The V gene is TRBV27, the J gene TRBJ2-3; D unresolved. Trimming cost V 3 bases and J 2 bases, with 6 bases left between them. This CDR3 is built from 13 residues. The germline CDR1 and CDR2 sequences are MNHEY and SMNVEV (reference sequence). The CDR3 loop reads CASSFQLTDTQYF. As DNA, the CDR3 is TGTGCCAGCAGTTTCCAACTCACAGATACGCAGTATTTT.

This clone has just a few counts. The chain recombines TRBV30 with TRBJ1-1; possibly TRBD1 for D (5 bases). Between the trimmed V and J ends, which lost 3 bases and 4 bases, there was a span of 15 bases. Germline CDR1 GTSNPN, CDR2 SVGIG (reference sequence). The CDR3 runs 14 residues. This CDR3 reads CAWSAQVQVTEAFF. The CDR3, as DNA: TGTGCCTGGAGCGCACAGGTACAGGTCACTGAAGCTTTCTTT.

The V and J genes are TRBV28 and TRBJ2-7; tentatively, D is TRBD1 (6 bases). This CDR3 contains 15 residues. Germline assignment: CDR1 MDHEN and CDR2 SYDVKM. The V end was cut by 3 bases, the J end by 2 bases, with 14 bases between. The CDR3 bases are TGTGCCAGCAGTTTCTACCGTCAGGGGACCTACGAGCAGTACTTC. This codes for CASSFYRQGTYEQYF.

The rearrangement uses TRBV6-5 and TRBJ1-1; unclear D gene. This CDR3 comprises 15 residues. Germline V gene sequence: CDR1 MNHEY, CDR2 SVGAGI. Trimming removed 2 bases at V and 1 base at J, with 11 bases between. In DNA form, the CDR3 reads TGTGCCAGCAGTTACCTTCCGAAAGCGAACACTGAAGCTTTCTTT. This sequence encodes CASSYLPKANTEAFF.

V and J are TRBV7-2 and TRBJ2-7; TRBD2 aligns across 13 bases. This CDR3 is 17 amino acids long. The J segment lost 3 bases and the V segment lost 5 bases, leaving 10 bases of the junction unmatched. Germline lookup yields CDR1 SGHTA and CDR2 FQGNSA. The CDR3 nucleotides read TGTGCCAGCAGCCCGCAAATTAGACTAGCGGGGGGCTACGAGCAGTACTTC. Amino acids: CASSPQIRLAGGYEQYF.

The V and J genes are TRBV7-3 and TRBJ2-3, with TRBD1 identical over 9 bases. Germline lookup yields CDR1 SGHTA and CDR2 FQGTGA. The CDR3 consists of 15 residues. V lost 5 bases and J lost 4; bases outside the gene matches: 7. In DNA, the CDR3 is TGTGCCAGCAGCCTACAGGGGGCGGCCCCAGATACGCAGTATTTT. It is translated as CASSLQGAAPDTQYF. The full variable domain, in which reference TRBV7-3 and TRBJ2-3 provide the parts outside the CDR3, is GAGVSQTPSNKVTEKGKYVELRCDPISGHTALYWYRQSLGQGPEFLIYFQGTGAADDSGLPNDRFFAVRPEGSVSTLKIQRTERGDSAVYLCASSLQGAAPDTQYFGPGTRLTVL.

The genes are TRBV4-2 and TRBJ2-1, with TRBD1 as a possible D gene (9 bases). Trimming left V 4 bases short and J 8 bases short, with 21 bases between. The CDR3 extends over 16 amino acids. Germline V CDR1 and CDR2: LGHNA, YNFKEQ. The CDR3 here is CASSPISGTGHDEQFF. The CDR3 coding sequence is TGTGCCAGCAGCCCGATTAGCGGGACAGGGCACGATGAGCAGTTCTTC.

The chain is built from TRBV7-9 and TRBJ2-7; D perhaps matches TRBD1 (5 bases). The CDR3 runs to 13 residues. Looked up from germline, CDR1 is SEHNR and CDR2 is FQNEAQ (reference sequence). V gave up 6 bases and J gave up 2 bases, with 11 bases separating them. The DNA for the CDR3 is TGTGCCAGCAGGCCGGCAGGGCCCTACGAGCAGTACTTC. Protein: CASRPAGPYEQYF.